The 28 T cell receptor beta chains below were found in one sample sequenced in a study of blood T cell repertoires in COVID-19. Some clones are missing from TCRdb's copy, which holds only in-frame ones; the method was immunoSEQ multiplex PCR. The sample yields 150,000 to 200,000 clones, approximately 90% seen once. Sequencing was done on a sample of peripheral blood. The receptors originated from a woman in her thirties with active or convalescent COVID-19.

This clone has ten or more counts. The rearrangement uses TRBV11-2 and TRBJ2-1; D remains ambiguous. Trimming left V 2 bases short and J 7 bases short, with 6 bases between. Per germline, CDR1 SGHAT and CDR2 FQNNGV. The CDR3 totals 12 residues. CDR3 sequence reads: CASSLSGNEQFF. CDR3 DNA sequence: TGTGCCAGCAGCTTATCCGGGAATGAGCAGTTCTTC.

The chain has TRBV18 and TRBJ2-6; possible D gene TRBD2, 6 bases. With 5 bases removed from V and 0 bases from J, the gap between germline ends came to 8 bases. The CDR3 totals 15 residues. Germline V gene lookup returns CDR1 KGHSH and CDR2 LQKENI. The DNA of the CDR3 is TGTGCCAGCTCAGGAGGGACCTCTGGGGCCAACGTCCTGACTTTC. Translated, it gives CASSGGTSGANVLTF.

This chain joins TRBV24-1 and TRBJ2-7; D may be TRBD1 (5 bases). The germline gives CDR1 KGHDR, CDR2 SFDVKD. This CDR3 is 13 amino acids long. Trimming removed 3 bases at V and 6 bases at J, with 11 bases between. The CDR3 bases are TGTGCCACCAGTGATAGGACATCCCCCGAGCAGTACTTC. This translates into CATSDRTSPEQYF.

The rearrangement uses TRBV7-2 and TRBJ1-5; 10 positions match TRBD1. The CDR3 runs to 15 residues. The germline CDR1 and CDR2 sequences are SGHTA and FQGNSA. V shed 5 bases and J 7 bases; nucleotides not matched to a gene: 8. CDR3 DNA: TGTGCCAGCAGCGACCCGGGACAGGGGAACCAGCCCCAGCATTTT. It encodes CASSDPGQGNQPQHF.

V gene TRBV27 combines with J gene TRBJ2-7, with 13 bases matching TRBD2. Trimming took 6 bases from V and 0 from J; bases not matched to a gene: 5. This CDR3 is built from 16 residues. The germline gives CDR1 MNHEY, CDR2 SMNVEV (reference sequence). CDR3 in DNA: TGTGCCAGCAGAGGACTAGCGGGAGCGAACTCCTACGAGCAGTACTTC. This translates into CASRGLAGANSYEQYF.

This chain connects TRBV18 to TRBJ1-5, with D uncertain. Germline-derived CDR1 and CDR2 are KGHSH and LQKENI. CDR3 length: 12 amino acids. Trimming cost V 3 bases and J 9 bases, with 9 bases left between them. This CDR3 reads CASSPTAGPQHF. The CDR3 DNA is TGTGCCAGCTCACCCACAGCTGGGCCCCAGCATTTT.

The genes are TRBV5-4 and TRBJ2-7; 9 bases match TRBD1. Germline V gene data show CDR1 as SGHNT and CDR2 as YYREEE (reference sequence). Trimming at V came to 4 bases and at J to 5 bases, leaving 7 bases not matched to a gene. The CDR3 has 14 residues. The CDR3 DNA sequence: TGTGCCAGCAGCCCCGGGACAGGGAAGGACGAGCAGTACTTC. Its translation: CASSPGTGKDEQYF.

The rearrangement links TRBV15 to TRBJ1-3; 8 positions agree with TRBD1. Germline V gene lookup returns CDR1 LNHNV and CDR2 YYDKDF (reference sequence). The V segment lost 1 base and the J segment 4 bases; nucleotides outside the gene matches: 3. This CDR3 is built from 15 residues. The CDR3 DNA is TGTGCCACCAGCAGAGTAGGACAGGGAGGAAACACCATATATTTT. Translation: CATSRVGQGGNTIYF.

This clone was seen just once. The rearrangement links TRBV27 to TRBJ1-2; 7 nucleotides agree with TRBD1. CDR3 length equals 14 residues. Germline-derived CDR1 and CDR2 are MNHEY and SMNVEV (reference sequence). V shed 2 bases, J shed 2 bases, and the junction held 2 bases outside the gene matches. CDR3 residues: CASSLVQGNYGYTF. The CDR3 DNA reads TGTGCCAGCAGTTTAGTACAGGGGAACTATGGCTACACCTTC.

The gene calls are TRBV27 and TRBJ2-5, with D possibly matching TRBD2 (5 bases). The CDR3 totals 11 residues. The germline V gene encodes CDR1 MNHEY and CDR2 SMNVEV (reference sequence). Trimming pared 2 bases from V and 9 bases from J, leaving 7 bases between. The CDR3 spells CASSLGGSQYF. Here the CDR3 DNA reads TGTGCCAGCAGTTTAGGCGGGTCCCAGTACTTC.

The rearrangement links TRBV12-3 or TRBV12-4 to TRBJ1-1, with D maybe TRBD1 (5 bases). This CDR3 has 13 residues. Trimming took off 6 bases at V and 4 bases at J, with 12 bases between the two ends. CDR3 region: CASRRSGGTEAFF. CDR3 DNA sequence: TGTGCCAGCAGGAGAAGCGGGGGCACTGAAGCTTTCTTT.

The V call is TRBV19, the J call TRBJ1-5; perhaps TRBD1 as D (5 bases). Germline assignment: CDR1 LNHDA and CDR2 SQIVND (reference sequence). V lost 7 bases, J lost 5 bases, and 15 bases lay in between. This CDR3 is 14 amino acids long. The DNA for the CDR3 is TGTGCCAGTAAAGGCGGGACTCACCATCAGCCCCAGCATTTT. The encoded protein is CASKGGTHHQPQHF. The variable domain in full, with the rest retrieved from reference TRBV19 and TRBJ1-5, is DGGITQSPKYLFRKEGQNVTLSCEQNLNHDAMYWYRQDPGQGLRLIYYSQIVNDFQKGDIAEGYSVSREKKESFPLTVTSAQKNPTAFYLCASKGGTHHQPQHFGDGTRLSIL.

The gene calls are TRBV11-2 and TRBJ2-7; D is uncertain. This CDR3 is built from 14 residues. Trimming took off 0 bases at V and 4 bases at J, with 10 bases between the two ends. Germline V gives CDR1 SGHAT, CDR2 FQNNGV. CDR3 loop: CASSLDVYVYEQYF. The CDR3 DNA reads TGTGCCAGCAGCTTAGACGTCTACGTGTACGAGCAGTACTTC.

The V gene is TRBV19, the J gene TRBJ1-4; D not resolved. The CDR3 runs to 14 residues. CDR1 and CDR2 from the germline V gene are LNHDA and SQIVND (reference sequence). Trimming shortened V by 5 bases and J by 3 bases, and 10 bases separated the two germline ends. CDR3 loop: CASSYPQPNEKLFF. DNA of the CDR3: TGTGCCAGTAGTTATCCACAGCCTAATGAAAAACTGTTTTTT. The full variable domain, rest sourced from reference TRBV19 and TRBJ1-4, is DGGITQSPKYLFRKEGQNVTLSCEQNLNHDAMYWYRQDPGQGLRLIYYSQIVNDFQKGDIAEGYSVSREKKESFPLTVTSAQKNPTAFYLCASSYPQPNEKLFFGSGTQLSVL.

V gene TRBV30 combines with J gene TRBJ1-4; 8 nucleotides align to TRBD1. This CDR3 spans 14 amino acids. The V gene end was trimmed by 1 base and the J gene end by 5 bases; junction bases not matched to a gene: 3. Germline CDR1 and CDR2: GTSNPN and SVGIG (reference sequence). The CDR3 loop is CAWSARTGNEKLFF. CDR3 nucleotides: TGTGCCTGGAGTGCGCGGACAGGGAATGAAAAACTGTTTTTT.

The chain combines TRBV3-1 (or the pseudogene TRBV3-2) with TRBJ1-1; TRBD1 might be the D (6 bases). This CDR3 is built from 13 residues. CDR1 is LGHDT and CDR2 is YNNKEL in the germline V gene (reference sequence). V was pared by 5 bases and J by 8 bases, with 15 bases between. The CDR3, as DNA: TGTGCCAGCAGCGAAATCGGGGGGCGAGAAGCTTTCTTT. Translation gives CASSEIGGREAFF.

This chain joins TRBV27 and TRBJ1-1; 8 bases agree with TRBD1. Germline V gene data show CDR1 as MNHEY and CDR2 as SMNVEV (reference sequence). The V gene end was trimmed by 4 bases and the J gene end by 3 bases; junction bases not matched to a gene: 4. The CDR3 extends over 14 amino acids. This CDR3 is CASSWTGRDTEAFF. The CDR3 region has the DNA TGTGCCAGCAGTTGGACAGGGAGGGACACTGAAGCTTTCTTT.

J is TRBJ2-7 and V is TRBV28; 7 nucleotides agree with TRBD1. Germline V gene lookup returns CDR1 MDHEN and CDR2 SYDVKM. Germline trimming cut 10 bases from V and 2 bases from J; bases unmatched to any gene: 14. This CDR3 spans 15 amino acids. In nucleotides, the CDR3 is TGTGCCACCCTGGGTAGGGGGCTAGTCCCCTACGAGCAGTACTTC. Its protein is CATLGRGLVPYEQYF. Supplemented by reference TRBV28 and TRBJ2-7, the full variable domain reads DVKVTQSSRYLVKRTGEKVFLECVQDMDHENMFWYRQDPGLGLRLIYFSYDVKMKEKGDIPEGYSVSREKKERFSLILESASTNQTSMYLCATLGRGLVPYEQYFGPGTRLTVT.

The sample holds a few counts of this clone. The rearrangement joins TRBV19 to TRBJ2-5; 13 positions agree with TRBD2. In germline, CDR1 is LNHDA, CDR2 SQIVND (reference sequence). The junction had 5 bases not matched to a gene; V was cut back by 5 bases and J by 5 bases. The CDR3 is 15 residues long. CDR3 residues: CASSETSGRLETQYF. CDR3 bases: TGTGCCAGTAGTGAGACTAGCGGGAGGCTTGAGACCCAGTACTTC.

The chain is built from TRBV19 and TRBJ2-7, with 7 bases aligning to TRBD2. Unmatched junction bases numbered 5, after V lost 1 base and J lost 2 bases. The CDR3 runs 15 residues. CDR1 is LNHDA, CDR2 SQIVND, per germline (reference sequence). DNA for the CDR3: TGTGCCAGTAGTATAGGTGCGGGGGAAACCTACGAGCAGTACTTC. Translation gives CASSIGAGETYEQYF.

V usage is TRBV19 and J usage is TRBJ2-7; 7 nucleotides match TRBD2. The CDR3 is made up of 13 amino acids. V lost 3 bases and J lost 2; bases outside the gene matches: 1. Germline lookup yields CDR1 LNHDA and CDR2 SQIVND (reference sequence). The CDR3 DNA reads TGTGCCAGTAGTATGGCGGGAGCCTACGAGCAGTACTTC. It translates to CASSMAGAYEQYF.

This clone was picked up one time. The chain is built from TRBV28 and TRBJ1-1, with D perhaps TRBD1 (5 bases). The CDR3 sequence is 15 residues long. Per germline, CDR1 MDHEN and CDR2 SYDVKM. V shed 3 bases and J shed 2 bases, with 13 bases lying between them. The CDR3 is CASSLGGMGNTEAFF. CDR3 nucleotide sequence: TGTGCCAGCAGTTTGGGGGGAATGGGAAACACTGAAGCTTTCTTT.

The V and J genes are TRBV5-6 and TRBJ2-5; D possibly corresponds to TRBD1 (5 bases). V lost 0 bases, J lost 5 bases, and 8 bases lay in between. The CDR3 loop spans 13 amino acids. Germline CDR1 is SGHDT and CDR2 is YYEEEE. The CDR3, as DNA: TGTGCCAGCAGCTTGGTGGGGCTTGAGACCCAGTACTTC. As protein: CASSLVGLETQYF.

The chain uses TRBV29-1 and TRBJ2-1; 13 positions agree with TRBD2. In germline, CDR1 is SQVTM, CDR2 ANQGSEA. V lost 8 bases, J lost 4 bases, and 11 bases stayed unmatched. The CDR3 consists of 16 residues. The CDR3 here is CSPRSPGLAGYNEQFF. DNA for the CDR3: TGCAGCCCGCGCTCGCCGGGACTAGCGGGATACAATGAGCAGTTCTTC.

This clone appeared a single time. This rearrangement joins TRBV5-6 to TRBJ2-3, with 7 bases fitting TRBD2. Germline V CDR1 and CDR2: SGHDT, YYEEEE. With 2 bases clipped from V and 4 bases from J, the junction kept 4 bases outside the gene matches. This CDR3 has 14 residues. The CDR3: CASSFTSVSDTQYF. CDR3 sequence (DNA): TGTGCCAGCAGCTTCACTAGCGTGTCAGATACGCAGTATTTT.

This clone has just one count. The chain combines TRBV30 with TRBJ2-3, with D perhaps TRBD1 (6 bases). The CDR3 extends over 13 amino acids. Germline V CDR1 and CDR2: GTSNPN, SVGIG (reference sequence). The ends were cut back, 3 bases at V and 4 bases at J, with 11 bases in the middle. CDR3 in amino acids: CAWSATGSDTQYF. CDR3 coding DNA: TGTGCCTGGAGCGCAACAGGGTCAGATACGCAGTATTTT. Full variable domain (outside the CDR3, taken from reference TRBV30 and TRBJ2-3): SQTIHQWPATLVQPVGSPLSLECTVEGTSNPNLYWYRQAAGRGLQLLFYSVGIGQISSEVPQNLSASRPQDRQFILSSKKLLLSDSGFYLCAWSATGSDTQYFGPGTRLTVL.

The J gene is TRBJ1-4, the V gene TRBV27; D ambiguous. Germline loops: CDR1 MNHEY, CDR2 SMNVEV (reference sequence). The CDR3 has 13 amino acids. Between the trimmed V and J ends, which lost 0 bases and 3 bases, there was a span of 2 bases. The CDR3 protein is CASSLSANEKLFF. CDR3 coding DNA: TGTGCCAGCAGTTTATCCGCTAATGAAAAACTGTTTTTT. The whole variable domain, remainder taken from reference TRBV27 and TRBJ1-4, is EAQVTQNPRYLITVTGKKLTVTCSQNMNHEYMSWYRQDPGLGLRQIYYSMNVEVTDKGDVPEGYKVSRKEKRNFPLILESPSPNQTSLYFCASSLSANEKLFFGSGTQLSVL.

This sequence joins TRBV2 and TRBJ1-1; 9 bases line up with TRBD1. Germline V gives CDR1 SNHLY, CDR2 FYNNEI. The CDR3 is 15 residues long. Losses at the gene ends were 5 bases for V and 1 base for J; bases not matched to a gene: 5. The CDR3 coding sequence is TGTGCCAGCAGTATTGGGACAGGGACGAACACTGAAGCTTTCTTT. Its protein is CASSIGTGTNTEAFF.